This T cell receptor beta chain was captured by sequencing in a study of technical replicates of blood from several donors. Clones were sequenced by immunoSEQ multiplex PCR, and TCRdb holds only the in-frame ones, with some missing. Among tens of thousands of clones listed, about 97% were seen once. Germline assignment: CDR1 SNHLY and CDR2 FYNNEI. The CDR3 extends over 13 amino acids. Deletions cut 5 bases from V and 4 bases from J, with 11 bases between. The sequenced sample was T cells isolated from PBMCs. This rearrangement joins TRBV2 to TRBJ1-2, with a tentative D call TRBD1 (6 bases). This sequence originates from a human donor in good health. Here the CDR3 DNA reads TGTGCCAGCAGTAGGGACACCTTCTATGGCTACACCTTC. Protein sequence: CASSRDTFYGYTF.